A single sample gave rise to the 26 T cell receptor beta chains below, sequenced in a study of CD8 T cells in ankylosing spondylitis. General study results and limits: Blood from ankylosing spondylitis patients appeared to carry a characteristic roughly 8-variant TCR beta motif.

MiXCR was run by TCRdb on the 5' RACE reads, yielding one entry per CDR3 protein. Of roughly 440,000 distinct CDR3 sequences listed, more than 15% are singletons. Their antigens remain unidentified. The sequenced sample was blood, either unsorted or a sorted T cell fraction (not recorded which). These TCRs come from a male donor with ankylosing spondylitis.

CDR3 DNA: TGTGCCAGCAGGACCCCCGGGGCAAGCACTGAAGCTTTCTTT. Its protein is CASRTPGASTEAFF. J is TRBJ1-1 and V is TRBV27, with a tentative D call TRBD1 (5 bases). The CDR3 length is 14 residues. The V and J ends lost 6 bases and 4 bases respectively, with 15 bases between them. Per the germline V gene, CDR1 is MNHEY and CDR2 is SMNVEV (reference sequence).

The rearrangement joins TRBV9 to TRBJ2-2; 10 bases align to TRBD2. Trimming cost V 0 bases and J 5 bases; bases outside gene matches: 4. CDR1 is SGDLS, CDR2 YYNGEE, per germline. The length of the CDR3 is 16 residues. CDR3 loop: CASSVAPSGSTGELFF. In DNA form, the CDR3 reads TGTGCCAGCAGCGTAGCTCCTAGCGGGAGTACCGGGGAGCTGTTTTTT. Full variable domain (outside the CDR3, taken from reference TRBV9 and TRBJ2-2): DSGVTQTPKHLITATGQRVTLRCSPRSGDLSVYWYQQSLDQGLQFLIQYYNGEERAKGNILERFSAQQFPDLHSELNLSSLELGDSALYFCASSVAPSGSTGELFFGEGSRLTVL.

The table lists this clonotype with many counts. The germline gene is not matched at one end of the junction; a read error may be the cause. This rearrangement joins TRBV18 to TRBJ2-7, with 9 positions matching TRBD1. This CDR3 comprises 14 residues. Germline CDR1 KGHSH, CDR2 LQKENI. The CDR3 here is CASSPPGQGYEQYF. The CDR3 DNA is TGCGCCAGCAGCCCTCCGGGACAGGGTTACGAGCAGTACTTC.

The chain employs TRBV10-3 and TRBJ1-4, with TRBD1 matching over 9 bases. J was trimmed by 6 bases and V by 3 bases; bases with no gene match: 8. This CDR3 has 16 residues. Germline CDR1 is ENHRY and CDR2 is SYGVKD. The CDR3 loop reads CAISDLPGQGDEKLFF. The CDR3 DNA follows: TGTGCCATCAGTGACCTACCGGGACAGGGAGATGAAAAACTGTTTTTT.

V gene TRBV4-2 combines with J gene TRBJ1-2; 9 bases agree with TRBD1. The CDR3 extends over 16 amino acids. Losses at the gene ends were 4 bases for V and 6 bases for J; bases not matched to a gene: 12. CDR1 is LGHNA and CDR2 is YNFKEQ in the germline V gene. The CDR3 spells CASSRLGQGGFNGYTF. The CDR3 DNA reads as TGTGCCAGCAGCCGGCTGGGACAGGGTGGTTTTAATGGCTACACCTTC.

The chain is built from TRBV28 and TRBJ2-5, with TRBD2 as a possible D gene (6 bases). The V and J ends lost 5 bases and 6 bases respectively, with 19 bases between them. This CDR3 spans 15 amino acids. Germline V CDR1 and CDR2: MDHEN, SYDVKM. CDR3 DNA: TGTGCCAGCAGTCCAGTAGGAGGTGGGAGGAAGACCCAGTACTTC. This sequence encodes CASSPVGGGRKTQYF.

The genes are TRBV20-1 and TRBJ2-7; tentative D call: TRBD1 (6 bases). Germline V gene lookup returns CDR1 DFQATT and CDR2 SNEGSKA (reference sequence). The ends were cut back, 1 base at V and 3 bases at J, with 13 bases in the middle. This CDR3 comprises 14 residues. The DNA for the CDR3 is TGCAGTGCTAGAGGCCAGGGGAACGGCTACGAGCAGTACTTC. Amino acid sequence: CSARGQGNGYEQYF.

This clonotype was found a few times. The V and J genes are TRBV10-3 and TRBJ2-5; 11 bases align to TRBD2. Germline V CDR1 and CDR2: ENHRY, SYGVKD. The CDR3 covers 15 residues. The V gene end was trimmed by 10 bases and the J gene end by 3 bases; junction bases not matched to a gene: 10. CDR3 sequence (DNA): TGTGCCACCCTTAGCGGGGGGGCCGTTGAAGAGACCCAGTACTTC. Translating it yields CATLSGGAVEETQYF.

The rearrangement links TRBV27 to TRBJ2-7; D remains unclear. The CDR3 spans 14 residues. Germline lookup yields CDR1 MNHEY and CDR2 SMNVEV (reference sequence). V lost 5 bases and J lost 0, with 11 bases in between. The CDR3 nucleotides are TGTGCCAGCAGTCTGGGATTGAGCTCCTACGAGCAGTACTTC. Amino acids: CASSLGLSSYEQYF.

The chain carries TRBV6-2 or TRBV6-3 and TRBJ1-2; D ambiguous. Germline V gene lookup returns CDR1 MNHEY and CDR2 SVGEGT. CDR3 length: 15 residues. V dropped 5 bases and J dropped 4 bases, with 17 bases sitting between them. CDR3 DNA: TGTGCCAGCAGTCCCCGTCCGGCGACAATCTATGGCTACACCTTC. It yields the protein CASSPRPATIYGYTF.

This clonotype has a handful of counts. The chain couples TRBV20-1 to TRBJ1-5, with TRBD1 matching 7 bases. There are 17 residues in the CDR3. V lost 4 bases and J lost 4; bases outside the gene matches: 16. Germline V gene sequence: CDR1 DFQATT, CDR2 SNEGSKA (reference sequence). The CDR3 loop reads CSAIDRAPARANQPQHF. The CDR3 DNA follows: TGCAGTGCTATCGACAGGGCCCCGGCTAGAGCAAATCAGCCCCAGCATTTT.

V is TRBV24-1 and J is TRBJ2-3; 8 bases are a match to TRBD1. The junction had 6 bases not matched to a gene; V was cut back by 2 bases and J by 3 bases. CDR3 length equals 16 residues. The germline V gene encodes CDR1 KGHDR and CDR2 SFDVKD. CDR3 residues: CATSDSRQGTTDTQYF. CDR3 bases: TGTGCCACCAGTGATTCGCGACAGGGGACGACAGATACGCAGTATTTT.

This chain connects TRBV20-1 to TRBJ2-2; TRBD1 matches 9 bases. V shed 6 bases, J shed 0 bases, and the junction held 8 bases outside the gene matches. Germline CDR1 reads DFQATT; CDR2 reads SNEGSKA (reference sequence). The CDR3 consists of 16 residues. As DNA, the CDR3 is TGCAGTGCCCCGGGGACAGGGCCCACGAACACCGGGGAGCTGTTTTTT. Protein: CSAPGTGPTNTGELFF.

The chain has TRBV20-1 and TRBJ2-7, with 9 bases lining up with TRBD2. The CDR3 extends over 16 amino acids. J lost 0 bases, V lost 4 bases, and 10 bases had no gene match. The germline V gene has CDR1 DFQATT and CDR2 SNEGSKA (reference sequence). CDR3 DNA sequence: TGCAGTGCTACCCGCCCCCTAGCGGGAAGCTCCTACGAGCAGTACTTC. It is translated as CSATRPLAGSSYEQYF.

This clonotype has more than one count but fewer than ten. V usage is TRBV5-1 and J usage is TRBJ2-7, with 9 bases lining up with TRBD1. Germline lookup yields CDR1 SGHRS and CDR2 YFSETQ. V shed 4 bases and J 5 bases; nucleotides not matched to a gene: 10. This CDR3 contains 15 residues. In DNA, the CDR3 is TGCGCCAGCAGCAAGGGACAGGGTCCCTTCCACGAGCAGTACTTC. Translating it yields CASSKGQGPFHEQYF.

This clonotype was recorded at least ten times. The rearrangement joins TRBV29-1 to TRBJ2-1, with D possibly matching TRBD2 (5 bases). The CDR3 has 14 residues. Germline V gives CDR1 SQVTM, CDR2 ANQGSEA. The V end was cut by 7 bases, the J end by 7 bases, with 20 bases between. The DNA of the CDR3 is TGCAGCGCAGTGGCCGGGATCCGCCGTAATGAGCAGTTCTTC. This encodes CSAVAGIRRNEQFF.

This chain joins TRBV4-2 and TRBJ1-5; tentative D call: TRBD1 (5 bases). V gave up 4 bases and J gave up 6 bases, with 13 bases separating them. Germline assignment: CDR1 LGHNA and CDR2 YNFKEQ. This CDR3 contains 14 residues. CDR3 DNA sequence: TGTGCCAGCAGCCCCGGGAGGAGGGGTCAGCCCCAGCATTTT. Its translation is CASSPGRRGQPQHF.

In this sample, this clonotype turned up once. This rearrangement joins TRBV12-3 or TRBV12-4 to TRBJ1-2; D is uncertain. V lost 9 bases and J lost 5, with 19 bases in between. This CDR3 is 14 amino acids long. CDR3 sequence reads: CASLPRAPRYGYTF. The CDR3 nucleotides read TGTGCCAGTCTTCCGCGGGCACCGCGATATGGCTACACCTTC.

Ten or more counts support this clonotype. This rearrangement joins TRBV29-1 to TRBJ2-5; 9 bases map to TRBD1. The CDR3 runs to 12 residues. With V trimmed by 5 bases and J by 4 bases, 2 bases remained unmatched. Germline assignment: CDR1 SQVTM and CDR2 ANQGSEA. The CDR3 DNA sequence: TGCAGCGTTACAGGGGGCGGAGAGACCCAGTACTTC. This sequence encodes CSVTGGGETQYF. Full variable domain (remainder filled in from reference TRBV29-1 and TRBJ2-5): SAVISQKPSRDICQRGTSLTIQCQVDSQVTMMFWYRQQPGQSLTLIATANQGSEATYESGFVIDKFPISRPNLTFSTLTVSNMSPEDSSIYLCSVTGGGETQYFGPGTRLLVL.

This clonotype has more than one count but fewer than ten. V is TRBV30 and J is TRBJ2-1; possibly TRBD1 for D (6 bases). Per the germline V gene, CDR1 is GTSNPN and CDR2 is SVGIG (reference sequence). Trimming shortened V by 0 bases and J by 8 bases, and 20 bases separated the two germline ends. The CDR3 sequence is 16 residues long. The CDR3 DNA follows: TGTGCCTGGAGTGTAAATCAACCCAGGGGATGGCATGAGCAGTTCTTC. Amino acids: CAWSVNQPRGWHEQFF.

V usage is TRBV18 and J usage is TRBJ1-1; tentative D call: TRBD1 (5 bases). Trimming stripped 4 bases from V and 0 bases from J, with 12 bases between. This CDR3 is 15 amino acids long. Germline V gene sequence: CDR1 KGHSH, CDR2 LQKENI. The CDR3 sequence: CASSQETVMNTEAFF. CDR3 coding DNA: TGTGCCAGCTCACAAGAGACAGTGATGAACACTGAAGCTTTCTTT.

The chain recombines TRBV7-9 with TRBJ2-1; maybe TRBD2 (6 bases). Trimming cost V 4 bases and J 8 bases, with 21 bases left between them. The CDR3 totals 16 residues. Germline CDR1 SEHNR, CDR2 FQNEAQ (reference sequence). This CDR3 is CASSSTGVLTRDEQFF. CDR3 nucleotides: TGTGCCAGCAGCTCGACGGGAGTCCTCACGAGGGATGAGCAGTTCTTC.

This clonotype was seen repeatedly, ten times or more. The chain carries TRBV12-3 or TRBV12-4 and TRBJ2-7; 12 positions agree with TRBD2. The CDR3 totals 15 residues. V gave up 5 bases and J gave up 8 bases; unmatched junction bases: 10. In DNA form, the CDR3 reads TGTGCCAGCAGTGCCGACCTAGCGGGAGGGATCAAGCAGTACTTC. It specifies CASSADLAGGIKQYF.

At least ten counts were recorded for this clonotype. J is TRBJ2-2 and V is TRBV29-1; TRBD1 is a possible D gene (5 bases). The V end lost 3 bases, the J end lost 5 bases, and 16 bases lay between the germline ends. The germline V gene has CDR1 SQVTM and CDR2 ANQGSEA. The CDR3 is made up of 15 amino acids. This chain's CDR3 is CSVEAGPGKTGELFF. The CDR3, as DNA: TGCAGCGTTGAGGCTGGGCCAGGGAAAACCGGGGAGCTGTTTTTT.

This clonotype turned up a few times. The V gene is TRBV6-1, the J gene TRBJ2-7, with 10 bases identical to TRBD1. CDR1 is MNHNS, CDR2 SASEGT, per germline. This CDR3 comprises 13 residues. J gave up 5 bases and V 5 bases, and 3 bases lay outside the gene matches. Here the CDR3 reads CASSPGTGDEQYF. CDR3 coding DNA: TGTGCCAGCAGTCCCGGGACAGGGGACGAGCAGTACTTC.

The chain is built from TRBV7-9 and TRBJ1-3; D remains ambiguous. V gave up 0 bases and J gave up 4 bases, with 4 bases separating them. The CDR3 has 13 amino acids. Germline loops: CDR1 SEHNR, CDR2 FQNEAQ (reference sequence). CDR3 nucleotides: TGTGCCAGCAGCTTAGCTGTCGGAAACACCATATATTTT. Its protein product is CASSLAVGNTIYF.